This is a list of T cell receptor beta chains from one sample in a study of blood T cell repertoires in COVID-19. Assay: immunoSEQ multiplex PCR; the TCRdb copy retains only in-frame clones and omits some. This sample has roughly 230,000 clones, with over 75% found just once. Sequencing was done on a sample of peripheral blood. The receptor set was obtained from a human donor in a cohort sampled during active COVID-19. CDR3s include the opening cysteine and the closing phenylalanine or tryptophan. The D gene is left open where the match is weak. Clone size is given for some rows only: seen once, a few or many times, or a class if the clone is expanded.

CDR3aa | CDR3nt | j_gene | d_gene | abundance | v_gene
CASSFWGIRNYGYTF | TGTGCCAGCAGCTTCTGGGGCATTCGGAACTATGGCTACACCTTC | TRBJ1-2 | NA | once | TRBV7-9
CASSLGSGGYNEQFF | TGTGCCAGCAGCTTGGGTAGCGGGGGGTACAATGAGCAGTTCTTC | TRBJ2-1 | TRBD2 | NA | TRBV7-2
CASSQRLAGITDTQYF | TGTGCCAGCAGCCAACGACTAGCGGGGATCACAGATACGCAGTATTTT | TRBJ2-3 | TRBD2 | few | TRBV7-9
CASSSSRGDLRIDEQFF | TGTGCCAGCAGCTCCTCCCGGGGGGACCTGAGGATTGATGAGCAGTTCTTC | TRBJ2-1 | TRBD2 | NA | TRBV5-4
CASSSLAQGQENTEAFF | TGTGCCAGCAGCTCCCTTGCCCAGGGCCAGGAGAACACTGAAGCTTTCTTT | TRBJ1-1 | NA | once | TRBV7-8
CASSQAFQETQYF | TGCGCCAGCAGCCAGGCTTTTCAAGAGACCCAGTACTTC | TRBJ2-5 | NA | NA | TRBV4-1
CASSLVASGGAHEQYF | TGCGCCAGCAGCTTGGTGGCTAGCGGGGGGGCACACGAGCAGTACTTC | TRBJ2-7 | TRBD2 | NA | TRBV5-1
CASTFDRGGGNTIYF | TGTGCCAGCACCTTTGACAGGGGCGGTGGAAACACCATATATTTT | TRBJ1-3 | TRBD1 | NA | TRBV5-8
CASSVGSGGGYEQYF | TGTGCCAGCAGCGTAGGATCGGGAGGCGGCTACGAGCAGTACTTC | TRBJ2-7 | TRBD2 | NA | TRBV9
CASSQAAYEQYF | TGCGCCAGCAGTCAAGCTGCGTACGAGCAGTACTTC | TRBJ2-7 | NA | NA | TRBV23-1
CASSPEGGYGYTF | TGTGCCAGCAGCCCGGAGGGTGGCTATGGCTACACCTTC | TRBJ1-2 | NA | NA | TRBV3-1/TRBV3-2
CASSPLASGSFLSYEQYF | TGTGCCAGCAGTCCCCTGGCAAGCGGGAGCTTCCTCTCCTACGAGCAGTACTTC | TRBJ2-7 | TRBD2 | NA | TRBV27
CAISESIQKSYGYTF | TGTGCCATCAGTGAGTCGATACAGAAGAGCTATGGCTACACCTTC | TRBJ1-2 | NA | NA | TRBV10-3
CASSLGGQRSYEQYF | TGTGCCAGCAGCTTAGGTGGCCAGCGCTCCTACGAGCAGTACTTC | TRBJ2-7 | NA | NA | TRBV11-3